This TCR beta chain was found in a study of T cells expressing NK-cell markers. Overall study context: With respect to HCMV, seven of the eight sequenced donors were seropositive, and one was seronegative.

In regard to this clonotype: The target antigen is unknown.

TCRdb reprocessed the 5' RACE reads and reports one entry per CDR3 protein, with no DNA. This repertoire includes about 260,000 distinct CDR3 sequences. General observations from the study: In about six donors, dominant NKG2C+ clonotypes were about 1.0-7.5% of CD8+ T cells.

Germline V gene sequence: CDR1 LNHNV, CDR2 YYDKDF (reference sequence). This CDR3 is 14 amino acids long. The specimen sequenced was blood T cells: a sorted CD56 or NKG2C T cell subset, CD4+ or CD8+ T cells, or bulk PBMC T cells (not recorded which). This receptor was taken from a woman aged 18 to 75 in good health. The chain carries TRBV15 and TRBJ2-3; TCRdb names TRBD2, which stays unverified in the absence of DNA. CDR3 protein: CATSRARAGDTQYF.